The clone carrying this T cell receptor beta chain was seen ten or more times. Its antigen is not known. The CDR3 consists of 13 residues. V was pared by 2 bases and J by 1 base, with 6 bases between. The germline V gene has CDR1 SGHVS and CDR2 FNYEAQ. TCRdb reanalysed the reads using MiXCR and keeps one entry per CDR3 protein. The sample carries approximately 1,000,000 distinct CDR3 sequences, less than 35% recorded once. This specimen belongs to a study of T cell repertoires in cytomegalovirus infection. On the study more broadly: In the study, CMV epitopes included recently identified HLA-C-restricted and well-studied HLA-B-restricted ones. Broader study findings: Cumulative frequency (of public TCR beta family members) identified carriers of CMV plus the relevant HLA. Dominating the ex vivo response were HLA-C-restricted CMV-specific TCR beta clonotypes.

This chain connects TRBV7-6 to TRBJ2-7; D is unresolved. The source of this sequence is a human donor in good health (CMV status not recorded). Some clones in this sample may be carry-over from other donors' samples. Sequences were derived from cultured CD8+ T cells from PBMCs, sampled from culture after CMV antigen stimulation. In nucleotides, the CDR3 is TGTGCCAGCAGCTTATCGTGGTCCTACGAGCAGTACTTC. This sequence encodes CASSLSWSYEQYF.